The rows below give T cell receptor beta chains drawn from one sample of a study of T cells in Graves' hyperthyroidism and ophthalmopathy. TCRdb analysed the multiplex PCR reads with MiXCR anew, one entry per CDR3 protein. The sample has approximately 720,000 distinct CDR3 sequences, 15% to 20% seen once; the top ten hold over 15%. Sequencing input: blood. All receptors derive from a woman in her 50s with Graves' hyperthyroidism that later progressed to Graves' ophthalmopathy. The CDR3 runs from the conserved cysteine through the conserved F or W. Fields, in order: J gene, V gene, clone size, D gene, CDR3 DNA, CDR3 protein. A D gene is named only where the DNA matches it firmly. For some rows the clone size is stated as once, few or many, or as a class when expanded; others skip it.

TRBJ2-3 TRBV12-5 . . TGTGCTAGTGGTTTGCGCCAGGACTCAGATACGCAGTATTTT CASGLRQDSDTQYF
TRBJ1-4 TRBV29-1 many . TGCAGCGTTGGCCGTGGACACGGGACTAATGAAAAACTGTTTTTT CSVGRGHGTNEKLFF
TRBJ2-5 TRBV12-5 few . TGTGCTAGTGGGCAGGATCCGGCGGAGACCCAGTACTTC CASGQDPAETQYF
TRBJ2-1 TRBV11-2 many . TGTGCCAGCAGCTTACTTACTAGTCCCTACAATGAGCAGTTCTTC CASSLLTSPYNEQFF
TRBJ2-3 TRBV20-1 few TRBD2 TGCAGTGCTAGAGGCGCGCGGGCGGGGGGGACCAGAACCACAGATACGCAGTATTTT CSARGARAGGTRTTDTQYF
TRBJ1-1 TRBV7-9 . . TGTGCCAGCAGCTTAGGGAGAGCTTTCTTT CASSLGRAFF
TRBJ1-1 TRBV2 many TRBD1 TGTGCCAGCAGTATCAGGAGACAGGGCGCTGAAGCTTTCTTT CASSIRRQGAEAFF
TRBJ1-2 TRBV7-9 . . TGTGCCAGCAGCTTAGACGTGGACCCGGAGGACTATGGCTACACCTTC CASSLDVDPEDYGYTF
TRBJ1-1 TRBV10-3 few . TGTGCCATCAGTGAGGGGACGGACTACACTGAAGCTTTCTTT CAISEGTDYTEAFF
TRBJ2-3 TRBV10-3 . . TGTGCCATCAGTGAGTCGAAGGGGGGGGCCGTGGCAGATACGCAGTATTTT CAISESKGGAVADTQYF
TRBJ2-5 TRBV30 many TRBD1 TGTGCCTGGAGTCTCAGGGGGGAGACCCAGTACTTC CAWSLRGETQYF
TRBJ1-5 TRBV19 . TRBD1 TGTGCCAGTAGCCTGGACAGGTGGGGGAATCAGCCCCAGCATTTT CASSLDRWGNQPQHF
TRBJ2-3 TRBV20-1 . . TGCAGTGCTACCCCCTCACCCTCTCACACAGATACGCAGTATTTT CSATPSPSHTDTQYF
TRBJ1-1 TRBV24-1 few TRBD1 TGTGCCACCAGGGGGGCAGGGGGCACGAACACTGAAGCTTTCTTT CATRGAGGTNTEAFF
TRBJ1-2 TRBV20-1 few TRBD1 TGCAGTGCTAGAACAGGGGGTCCCACTAACTATGGCTACACCTTC CSARTGGPTNYGYTF
TRBJ1-2 TRBV6-5 few TRBD1 TGTGCCAGCAGTTATGACAGGGAAAACTATGGCTACACCTTC CASSYDRENYGYTF
TRBJ1-1 TRBV3-1 many . TGTGCCAGCAGCCACCCGACACTGGGAACTGAAGCTTTCTTT CASSHPTLGTEAFF